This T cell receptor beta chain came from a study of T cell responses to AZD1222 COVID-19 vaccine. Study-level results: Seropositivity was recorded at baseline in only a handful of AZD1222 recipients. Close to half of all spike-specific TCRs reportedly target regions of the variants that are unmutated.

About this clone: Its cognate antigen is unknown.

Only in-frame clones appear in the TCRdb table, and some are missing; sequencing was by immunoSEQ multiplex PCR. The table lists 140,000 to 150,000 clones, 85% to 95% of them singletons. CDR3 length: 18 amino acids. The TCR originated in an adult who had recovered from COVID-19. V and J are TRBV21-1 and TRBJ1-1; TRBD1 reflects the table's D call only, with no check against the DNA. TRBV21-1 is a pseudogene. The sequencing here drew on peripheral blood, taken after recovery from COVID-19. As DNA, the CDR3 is TGTGCCAGCAGCAAAGAGACCACAGGGGTTGGGGAGAACACTGAAGCTTTCTTT. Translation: CASSKETTGVGENTEAFF.